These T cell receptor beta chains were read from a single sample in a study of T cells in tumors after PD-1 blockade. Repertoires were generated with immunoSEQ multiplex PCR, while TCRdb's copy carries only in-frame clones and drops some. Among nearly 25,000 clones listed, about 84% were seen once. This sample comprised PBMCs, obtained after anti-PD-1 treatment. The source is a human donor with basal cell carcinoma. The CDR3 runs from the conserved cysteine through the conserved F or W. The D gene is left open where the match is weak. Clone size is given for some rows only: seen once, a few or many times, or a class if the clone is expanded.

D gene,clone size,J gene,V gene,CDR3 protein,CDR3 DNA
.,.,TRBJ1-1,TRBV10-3,CAIRASDKNTEAFF,TGTGCCATCAGGGCCTCCGACAAGAACACTGAAGCTTTCTTT
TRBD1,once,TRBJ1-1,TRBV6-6,CASREPGQGAREAFF,TGTGCCAGCAGAGAACCGGGACAGGGGGCTCGTGAAGCTTTCTTT
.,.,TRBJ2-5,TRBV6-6,CASSTGGETQYF,TGTGCCAGCAGTACGGGCGGCGAGACCCAGTACTTC
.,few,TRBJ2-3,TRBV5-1,CASSLPGFQRGDTQYF,TGCGCCAGCAGCTTGCCAGGGTTCCAACGGGGGGATACGCAGTATTTT
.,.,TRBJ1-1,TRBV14,CASSLLGTRTEAFF,TGTGCCAGCAGCCTATTGGGGACAAGGACTGAAGCTTTCTTT
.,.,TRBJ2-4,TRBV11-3,CASSRENIQYF,TGTGCCAGCAGCCGCGAAAACATTCAGTACTTC
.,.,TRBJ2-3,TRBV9,CASSALGLNTDTQYF,TGTGCCAGCAGCGCGCTAGGACTGAACACAGATACGCAGTATTTT
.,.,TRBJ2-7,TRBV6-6,CASSSRTDSYEQYF,TGTGCCAGCAGTTCTCGGACAGACTCCTACGAGCAGTACTTC
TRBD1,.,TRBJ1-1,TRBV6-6,CASIRQGMNTEAFF,TGTGCCAGCATCCGACAGGGAATGAACACTGAAGCTTTCTTT
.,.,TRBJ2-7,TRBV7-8,CASSSPGGVNHEQYF,TGTGCCAGCAGCTCCCCAGGGGGGGTTAACCACGAGCAGTACTTC
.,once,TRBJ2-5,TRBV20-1,CSASKKVAEETQYF,TGCAGTGCTAGTAAGAAAGTAGCGGAAGAGACCCAGTACTTC
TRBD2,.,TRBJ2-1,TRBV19,CASSIRQGGTYNEQFF,TGTGCCAGTAGTATACGGCAGGGAGGGACCTACAATGAGCAGTTCTTC
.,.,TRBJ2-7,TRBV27,CASSHGTEAYEQYF,TGTGCCAGCAGTCACGGGACGGAAGCCTACGAGCAGTACTTC
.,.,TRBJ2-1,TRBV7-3,CASSSVVGGNEQFF,TGTGCCAGCTCATCGGTGGTAGGGGGCAATGAGCAGTTCTTC
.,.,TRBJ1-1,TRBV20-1,CSVLWGTEAFF,TGCAGTGTATTATGGGGCACTGAAGCTTTCTTT
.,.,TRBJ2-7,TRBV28,CASSSQRRGPYEQYF,TGTGCCAGCAGTTCCCAACGGCGGGGACCGTACGAGCAGTACTTC
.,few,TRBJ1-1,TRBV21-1,CASSKRGGGTFTEAFF,TGTGCCAGCAGCAAAAGGGGGGGAGGGACCTTCACTGAAGCTTTCTTT
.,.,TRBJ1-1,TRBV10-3,CATEEQGMNTEAFF,TGTGCCACAGAAGAACAGGGAATGAACACTGAAGCTTTCTTT
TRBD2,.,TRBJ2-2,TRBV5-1,CASGRDAGELFF,TGCGCCAGCGGGAGGGACGCCGGGGAGCTGTTTTTT
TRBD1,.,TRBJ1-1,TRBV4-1,CASSQASLTGAHGNTEAFF,TGCGCCAGCAGCCAGGCTAGCTTGACAGGGGCCCATGGGAACACTGAAGCTTTCTTT
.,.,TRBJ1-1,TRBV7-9,CASSLGGAEAFF,TGTGCCAGCAGCTTAGGAGGCGCTGAAGCTTTCTTT
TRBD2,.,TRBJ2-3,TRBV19,CASSDLLGLTSGDADTQYF,TGTGCCAGTAGTGACCTTTTGGGACTGACTAGCGGGGACGCTGATACGCAGTATTTT
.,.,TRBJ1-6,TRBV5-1,CASSYGPNVESPLHF,TGCGCCAGCAGCTACGGACCCAATGTCGAGTCACCCCTCCACTTT
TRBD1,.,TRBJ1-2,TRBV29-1,CSVPGQGFGGYTF,TGCAGCGTTCCGGGACAGGGGTTTGGAGGCTACACCTTC
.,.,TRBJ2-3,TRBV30,CAWRDGLKQYF,TGTGCCTGGAGGGACGGACTAAAGCAGTATTTT
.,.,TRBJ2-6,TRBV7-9,CASIGRTSGANVLTF,TGTGCCAGCATCGGACGCACCTCTGGGGCCAACGTCCTGACTTTC
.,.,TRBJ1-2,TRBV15,CATSRDQEGYYGYTF,TGTGCCACCAGCAGAGATCAAGAGGGGTACTATGGCTACACCTTC
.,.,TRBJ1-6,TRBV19,CASSPPGQPNSPLHF,TGTGCCAGTAGTCCCCCCGGACAGCCAAATTCACCCCTCCACTTT
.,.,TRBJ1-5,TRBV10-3,CAISEREGGNQPQHF,TGTGCCATCAGTGAAAGAGAAGGGGGTAATCAGCCCCAGCATTTT
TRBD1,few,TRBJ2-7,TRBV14,CASSRDRGPYEQYF,TGTGCCAGCAGCCGCGACAGGGGGCCCTACGAGCAGTACTTC
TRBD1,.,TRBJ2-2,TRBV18,CASSEQGHGELFF,TGTGCCAGCTCAGAACAGGGGCACGGGGAGCTGTTTTTT
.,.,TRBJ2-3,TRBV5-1,CASSDLDTQYF,TGCGCCAGCAGTGATCTAGATACGCAGTATTTT
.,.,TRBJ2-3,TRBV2,CASSPRGGVTDTQYF,TGTGCCAGCAGTCCGAGGGGGGGGGTCACAGATACGCAGTATTTT
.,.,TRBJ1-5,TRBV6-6,CASSIEGAQPQHF,TGTGCCAGCAGTATAGAGGGTGCACAGCCCCAGCATTTT
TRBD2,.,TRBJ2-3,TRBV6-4,CASSDGTSSTDTQYF,TGTGCCAGCAGTGACGGGACTAGCAGCACAGATACGCAGTATTTT
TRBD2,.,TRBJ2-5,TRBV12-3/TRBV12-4,CASTLGLEETQYF,TGTGCCAGCACCTTGGGACTAGAAGAGACCCAGTACTTC
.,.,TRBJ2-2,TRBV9,CASSVSEGPTGELFF,TGTGCCAGCAGCGTATCCGAGGGACCAACCGGGGAGCTGTTTTTT
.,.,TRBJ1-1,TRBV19,CASSRRTDKNTEAFF,TGTGCCAGTAGTCGACGGACGGATAAGAACACTGAAGCTTTCTTT
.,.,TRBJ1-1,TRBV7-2,CASSLDRGFYEAFF,TGTGCCAGCAGCTTAGACCGGGGGTTCTATGAAGCTTTCTTT
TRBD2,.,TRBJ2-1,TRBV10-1,CASSEVAGAYNEQFF,TGCGCCAGCAGTGAGGTAGCGGGGGCCTACAATGAGCAGTTCTTC
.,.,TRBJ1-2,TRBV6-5,CASTDSHYGYTF,TGTGCCAGCACAGACAGTCACTATGGCTACACCTTC
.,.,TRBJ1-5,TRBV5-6,CASSVRFKSTHQPQHF,TGTGCCAGCAGCGTACGCTTCAAGAGTACCCATCAGCCCCAGCATTTT
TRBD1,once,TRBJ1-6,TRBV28,CATGTGANSPLHF,TGTGCCACCGGGACAGGGGCGAATTCACCCCTCCACTTT
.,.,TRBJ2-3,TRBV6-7,CASSQRQSTDTQYF,TGTGCCAGCAGTCAACGACAGTCCACAGATACGCAGTATTTT
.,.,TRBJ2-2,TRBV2,CASRTPGWGQGTGELFF,TGTGCCAGCAGGACACCGGGTTGGGGGCAGGGCACCGGGGAGCTGTTTTTT
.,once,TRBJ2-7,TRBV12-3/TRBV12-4,CASRETDSYEQYF,TGTGCCAGCAGGGAGACAGACTCCTACGAGCAGTACTTC
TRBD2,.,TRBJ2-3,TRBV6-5,CASSLTSGITDTQYF,TGTGCCAGCAGTCTGACTAGCGGGATCACAGATACGCAGTATTTT
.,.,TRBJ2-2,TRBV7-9,CASSGGRSLNTGELFF,TGTGCCAGCAGCGGAGGCAGGTCCCTGAACACCGGGGAGCTGTTTTTT
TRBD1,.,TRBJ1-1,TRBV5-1,CASSPVQGAGSEAFF,TGCGCCAGCAGCCCGGTCCAGGGGGCGGGGTCTGAAGCTTTCTTT